This TCR beta chain was identified in a study of T cell responses to AZD1222 COVID-19 vaccine. At the level of the study: Whether given at about 4 or about 12 weeks, second doses were pooled.

Libraries were prepared by immunoSEQ multiplex PCR; TCRdb keeps only in-frame clonotypes and omits some of them. This sample carries 55,000 to 65,000 clones, 75% to 90% of them seen once, and the ten largest clones take about 15%. With respect to this clone: Its specificity is unknown.

Study-level results: Reportedly, nearly half the spike-specific TCRs target unmutated variant regions. Clonal diversity may have been underestimated, and the donors were mostly white British, with more females than males.

The CDR3 has 15 amino acids. Germline CDR1 is LGHDT and CDR2 is YNNKEL (reference sequence). The germline V and J ends were trimmed by 1 base and 6 bases, with 16 bases remaining between them. This clonotype originated in an adult in good health. The J gene is TRBJ2-7, the V gene TRBV3-1 (or the pseudogene TRBV3-2); perhaps TRBD1 as D (7 bases). Here the sequenced sample was peripheral blood, taken on day 0 of AZD1222 vaccination. The CDR3 DNA reads as TGTGCCAGCAGCCAAGCCAGGGGGGCCAATTCCGAGCAGTACTTC. Residues: CASSQARGANSEQYF.